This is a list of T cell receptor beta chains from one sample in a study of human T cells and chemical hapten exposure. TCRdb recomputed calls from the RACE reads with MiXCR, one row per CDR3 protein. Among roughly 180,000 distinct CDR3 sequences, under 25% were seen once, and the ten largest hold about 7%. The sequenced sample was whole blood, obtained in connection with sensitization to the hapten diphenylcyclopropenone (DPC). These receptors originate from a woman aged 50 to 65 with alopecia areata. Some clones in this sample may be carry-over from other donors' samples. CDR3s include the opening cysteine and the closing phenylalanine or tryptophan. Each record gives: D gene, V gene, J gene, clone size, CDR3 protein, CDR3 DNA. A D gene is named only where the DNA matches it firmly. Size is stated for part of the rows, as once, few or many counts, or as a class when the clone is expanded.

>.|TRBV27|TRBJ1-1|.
CASSSFPGGSFF
TGTGCCAGCAGTTCATTCCCCGGCGGTTCTTTCTTT
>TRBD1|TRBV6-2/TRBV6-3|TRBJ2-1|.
CASSQNRGIRFF
TGTGCCAGCAGTCAGAACAGGGGGATTCGGTTCTTC
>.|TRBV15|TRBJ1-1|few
CATSRTNTEAFF
TGTGCCACCAGCAGGACCAACACTGAAGCTTTCTTT
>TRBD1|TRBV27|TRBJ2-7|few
CANPDREAYEQYF
TGTGCCAACCCGGACAGGGAGGCCTACGAGCAGTACTTC
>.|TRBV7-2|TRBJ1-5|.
CASSGGLNNQPQHF
TGTGCCAGCAGTGGGGGCCTGAACAATCAGCCCCAGCATTTT
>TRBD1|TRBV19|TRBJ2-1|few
CASSIVYRGVSNEQFF
TGTGCCAGTAGTATAGTTTACAGGGGGGTCTCAAATGAGCAGTTCTTC
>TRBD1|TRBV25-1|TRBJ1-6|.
CASSQTGFYSPLHF
TGTGCCAGCAGTCAGACAGGGTTCTATTCACCCCTCCACTTT
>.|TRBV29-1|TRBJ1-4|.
CSVNQGNEKLFF
TGCAGCGTTAACCAGGGAAACGAAAAACTGTTTTTT
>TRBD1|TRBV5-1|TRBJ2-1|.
CASSTGQGYNEQFF
TGCGCCAGCAGCACCGGACAGGGCTACAATGAGCAGTTCTTC
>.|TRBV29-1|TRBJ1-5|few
CSVGGFGSNQPQNF
TGCAGCGTTGGAGGGTTTGGTAGCAATCAGCCCCAGAATTTT
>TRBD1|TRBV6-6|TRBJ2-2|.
CASSYDRDYTGELFF
TGTGCCAGCAGTTACGACAGGGATTACACCGGGGAGCTGTTTTTT
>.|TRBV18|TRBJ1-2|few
CASSRGDYGYTF
TGTGCCAGCTCACGTGGGGACTATGGCTACACCTTC
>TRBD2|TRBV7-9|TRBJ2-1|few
CASSSPLAGDDNEQFF
TGTGCCAGCAGCTCCCCGCTAGCGGGAGATGACAATGAGCAGTTCTTC
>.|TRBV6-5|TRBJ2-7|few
CASSFHLRARGNEQYF
TGTGCCAGCAGTTTCCACCTAAGGGCCCGAGGCAACGAGCAGTACTTC
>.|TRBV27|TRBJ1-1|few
CASSLREGYTEAFF
TGTGCCAGCAGTTTGAGGGAGGGGTACACTGAAGCTTTCTTT
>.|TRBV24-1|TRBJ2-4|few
CATTPSTPRRDKNIQYF
TGTGCCACCACCCCCTCGACCCCCCGGAGAGACAAAAACATTCAGTACTTC
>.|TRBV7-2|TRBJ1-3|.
CASSLGGGSSGNTIYF
TGTGCCAGCAGCTTGGGAGGGGGTTCCTCTGGAAACACCATATATTTT
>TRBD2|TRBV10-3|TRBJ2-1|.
CAVSDQAGVYNEQFF
TGTGCCGTCAGTGACCAAGCGGGGGTATACAATGAGCAGTTCTTC
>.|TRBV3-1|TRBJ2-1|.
CASSRQVGGEQFF
TGTGCCAGCAGCCGCCAGGTGGGGGGTGAGCAGTTCTTC
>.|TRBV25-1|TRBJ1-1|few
CASSATGANTEAFF
TGTGCCAGCAGTGCGACAGGTGCGAACACTGAAGCTTTCTTT
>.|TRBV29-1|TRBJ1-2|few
CSVYQTPVYGYTF
TGCAGCGTCTATCAGACACCAGTCTATGGCTACACCTTC
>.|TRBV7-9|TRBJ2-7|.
CASSPSGAHEQYF
TGTGCCAGCAGCCCCTCCGGTGCCCACGAGCAGTACTTC
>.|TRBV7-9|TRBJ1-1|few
CASSPWMRGHTEAFF
TGTGCCAGCAGCCCATGGATGCGTGGGCACACTGAAGCTTTCTTT
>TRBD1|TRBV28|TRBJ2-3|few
CHTWDRATDTQYF
TGCCATACCTGGGACAGGGCGACAGATACGCAGTATTTT
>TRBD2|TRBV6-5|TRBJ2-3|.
CASTRTSGRPDTQYF
TGTGCCAGCACCAGGACTAGCGGGAGGCCAGATACGCAGTATTTT
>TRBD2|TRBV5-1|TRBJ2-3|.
CASRALAVRTDTQYF
TGCGCCAGCAGAGCACTAGCGGTCCGCACAGATACGCAGTATTTT
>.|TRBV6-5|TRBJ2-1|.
CATPYTRVGEHEQFF
TGTGCCACCCCCTATACTAGGGTTGGAGAGCATGAGCAGTTCTTC
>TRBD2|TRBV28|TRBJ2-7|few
CASKGGGSSYEQYF
TGTGCCAGCAAGGGCGGCGGGAGCTCCTACGAGCAGTACTTC
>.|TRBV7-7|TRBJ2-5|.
CASSLGGRNQETQYF
TGTGCCAGCAGCTTGGGGGGACGGAACCAAGAGACCCAGTACTTC
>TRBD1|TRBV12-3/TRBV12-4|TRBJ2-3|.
CASSLEWTGADTQYF
TGTGCCAGCAGTTTGGAGTGGACAGGGGCAGATACGCAGTATTTT
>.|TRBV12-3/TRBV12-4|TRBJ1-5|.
CASRLGEGQPQHF
TGTGCCAGCAGGCTGGGGGAAGGTCAGCCCCAGCATTTT
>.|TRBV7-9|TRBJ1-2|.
CASSQNQGFYTF
TGTGCCAGCAGCCAAAACCAGGGGTTCTACACCTTC
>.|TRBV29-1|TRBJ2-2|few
CSVVPQRANTGELFF
TGCAGCGTTGTACCACAGCGAGCGAACACCGGGGAGCTGTTTTTT
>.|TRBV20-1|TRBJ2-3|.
CSARGGPGDTQYF
TGCAGTGCTAGGGGAGGTCCTGGAGATACGCAGTATTTT
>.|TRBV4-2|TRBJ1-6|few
CASSQDQGASPLHF
TGTGCCAGCAGCCAAGATCAAGGGGCATCACCCCTCCACTTT
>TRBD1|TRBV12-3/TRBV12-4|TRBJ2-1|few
CASSQQGVYNEQFF
TGTGCCAGCAGCCAACAGGGGGTCTACAATGAGCAGTTCTTC
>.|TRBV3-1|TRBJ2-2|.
CASSRPAGELFF
TGTGCCAGCAGCCGACCGGCCGGGGAGCTGTTTTTT
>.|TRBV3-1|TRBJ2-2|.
CASSRITGELFF
TGTGCCAGCAGCCGCATCACCGGGGAGCTGTTTTTT
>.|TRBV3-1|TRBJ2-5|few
CASSQAAASKAQYF
TGTGCCAGCAGCCAAGCTGCGGCGAGCAAGGCCCAGTACTTC
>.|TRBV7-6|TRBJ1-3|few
CASSLDRETGNTIYF
TGTGCCAGCAGCTTAGACAGGGAGACCGGAAACACCATATATTTT
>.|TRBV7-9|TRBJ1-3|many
CASSLAGRPSGNTIYF
TGTGCCAGCAGCTTAGCGGGCAGGCCCTCTGGAAACACCATATATTTT
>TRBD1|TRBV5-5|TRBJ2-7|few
CASSVGTGDTSREQYF
TGTGCCAGCAGCGTCGGGACAGGGGATACCTCTAGGGAGCAGTACTTC
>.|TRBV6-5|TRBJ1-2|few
CASRSAGGYTF
TGTGCCAGCAGGTCGGCGGGAGGCTACACCTTC
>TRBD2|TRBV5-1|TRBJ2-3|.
CASRSSGRATGTDTQYF
TGCGCCAGCCGATCGAGCGGGAGGGCCACTGGCACAGATACGCAGTATTTT
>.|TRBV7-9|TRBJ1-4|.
CASSLRGEKLFF
TGTGCCAGCAGCTTAAGGGGGGAAAAACTGTTTTTT
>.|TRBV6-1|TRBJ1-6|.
CASSEVPPLHF
TGTGCCAGCAGTGAAGTTCCACCCCTCCACTTT
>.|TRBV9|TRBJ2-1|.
CASSPMQSEQFF
TGTGCCAGCAGCCCTATGCAGAGTGAGCAGTTCTTC
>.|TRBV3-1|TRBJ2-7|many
CASSQDRSYEQYF
TGTGCCAGCAGCCAAGATCGGAGCTACGAGCAGTACTTC
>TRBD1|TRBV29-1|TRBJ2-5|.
CSAADRGGGETQYF
TGCAGCGCAGCGGACAGGGGCGGGGGAGAGACCCAGTACTTC